This record covers a single TCR beta chain. Antigen: not known. The V gene lost 2 bases and the J gene lost 8 bases, with 16 bases spanning the gap. Germline values: CDR1 GTSNPN, CDR2 SVGIG (reference sequence). CDR3 length: 14 amino acids. These data come from a study of cytomegalovirus exposure and HLA in healthy donors. Study background: An earlier analysis identified 95 million to 120 million unique TCR beta sequences in approximately 170 million T cells. Study conclusions and caveats: A later analysis showed that HLA-associated TCR beta chains had undergone more clonal expansion than equally common others. The study flagged some 170 TCR beta chains as cytomegalovirus-associated.

The PCR employed 60 Vbeta primers together with 13 Jbeta primers. The table came from immunoSEQ multiplex PCR; TCRdb's copy has only in-frame clones and leaves some out. There are roughly 160,000 clones in the sample; just under 80% occur only once, and around 1.3% lies in the top ten. The rearrangement links TRBV30 to TRBJ2-1, with a weak D call TRBD2 (6 bases). The sequenced material came from PBMCs. The clonotype was recovered from a woman between 45 and 60 years old in good health and CMV-seronegative. In DNA form, the CDR3 reads TGTGCCTGGAGTAACCGGGAGAGACTTGATGAGCAGTTCTTC. Protein product: CAWSNRERLDEQFF.